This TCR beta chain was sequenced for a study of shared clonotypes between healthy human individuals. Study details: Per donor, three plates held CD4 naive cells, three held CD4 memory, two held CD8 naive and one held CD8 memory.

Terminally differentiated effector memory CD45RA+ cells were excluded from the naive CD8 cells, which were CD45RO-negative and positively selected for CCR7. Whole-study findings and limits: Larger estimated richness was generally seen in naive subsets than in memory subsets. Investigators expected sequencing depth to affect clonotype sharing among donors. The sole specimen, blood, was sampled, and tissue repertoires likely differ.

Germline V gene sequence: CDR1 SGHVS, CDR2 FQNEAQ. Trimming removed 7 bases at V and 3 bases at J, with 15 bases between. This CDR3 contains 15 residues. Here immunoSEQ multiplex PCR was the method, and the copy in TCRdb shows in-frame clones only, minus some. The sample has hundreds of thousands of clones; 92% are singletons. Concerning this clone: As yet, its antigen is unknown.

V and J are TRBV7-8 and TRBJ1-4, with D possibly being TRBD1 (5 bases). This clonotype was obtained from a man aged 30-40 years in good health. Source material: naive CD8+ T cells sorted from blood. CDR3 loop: CASTPSGRSNEKLFF. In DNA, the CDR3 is TGTGCCAGCACGCCGTCGGGGCGGTCTAATGAAAAACTGTTTTTT.